Described below is a single T cell receptor beta chain sequence and its context. Its target is not known. The data are from a study of PD-L1 blockade in urothelial cancer. About the study: Each blood sample yielded a median of around 150,000 T cells. General study points: Below-median blood TCR clonality before treatment forecast better survival.

V was shortened by 3 bases and J by 4 bases, with 12 bases between the two germline ends. There are 15 residues in the CDR3. Per the germline V gene, CDR1 is SEHNR and CDR2 is FQNEAQ (reference sequence). Each patient gave between 1 and 8 samples, pretreatment and on-treatment. Generated by immunoSEQ multiplex PCR, the TCRdb table keeps only in-frame clones and is missing some. The data show about 56,000 clones, 86% seen once. This specimen was PBMCs, taken around atezolizumab (anti-PD-L1) treatment. The chain employs TRBV7-9 and TRBJ1-4, with no clear D. This TCR came from a man aged 45-65 years with urothelial cancer. The CDR3 coding sequence is TGTGCCAGCAGCTTGCGGACTGAGGTTAATGAAAAACTGTTTTTT. Amino acid sequence: CASSLRTEVNEKLFF.